These T cell receptor beta chains were read from a single sample in a study of shared clonotypes between healthy human individuals. Method: immunoSEQ multiplex PCR; TCRdb's copy keeps in-frame clones and lacks some. The table has roughly 1,000,000 clones, around three quarters seen once; the top ten hold around 0.47%. The material sequenced was memory CD4+ T cells from PBMCs. The source is a man in his late teens or twenties in good health. Some clones in this sample may be carry-over from other donors' samples. CDR3s include the opening cysteine and the closing phenylalanine or tryptophan. Fields, in order: clone size, CDR3 length, D gene, J gene, V gene, CDR3 protein, CDR3 DNA. The D gene is left open where the match is weak. Some rows mark clone size as missing; the rest say once, few, many or name a class of expanded clone.

>.|13|.|TRBJ2-2|TRBV18
CASSSGPPGELFF
TGTGCCAGCTCATCGGGGCCCCCCGGGGAGCTGTTTTTT
>.|14|.|TRBJ2-7|TRBV28
CASSLPGGPHEQYF
TGTGCCAGCAGCCTCCCAGGGGGGCCTCACGAGCAGTACTTC
>once|13|.|TRBJ2-3|TRBV19
CASSIGAEDTQYF
TGTGCCAGTAGTATAGGAGCCGAAGATACGCAGTATTTT
>few|14|.|TRBJ2-1|TRBV29-1
CSVYWSKSYNEQFF
TGCAGCGTGTACTGGTCTAAGTCCTACAATGAGCAGTTCTTC
>.|16|TRBD2|TRBJ2-1|TRBV7-9
CASSLRPLAGLLEQFF
TGTGCCAGCAGCTTACGTCCTCTAGCGGGGCTGCTTGAGCAGTTCTTC
>few|16|.|TRBJ1-3|TRBV28
CASSSWGQPSGNTIYF
TGTGCCAGCAGTTCCTGGGGGCAGCCCTCTGGAAACACCATATATTTT
>.|17|.|TRBJ1-3|TRBV12-1
CASSRLRDSGWRVTIYF
TGTGCCAGCAGCCGACTGCGGGACAGTGGGTGGAGGGTCACCATATATTTT
>.|13|.|TRBJ1-2|TRBV2
CASTQDANYGYTF
TGTGCCAGCACCCAGGATGCTAACTATGGCTACACCTTC
>.|15|.|TRBJ2-3|TRBV6-5
CASSSFPGYTDTQYF
TGTGCCAGCAGTTCCTTCCCGGGGTACACAGATACGCAGTATTTT
>.|13|.|TRBJ2-5|TRBV5-4
CASTSRDGETQYF
TGTGCCAGCACCTCCAGGGACGGGGAGACCCAGTACTTC
>.|16|TRBD1|TRBJ2-1|TRBV18
CASSPRQGAGFHEQFF
TGTGCCAGCTCACCGCGACAGGGGGCCGGTTTCCATGAGCAGTTCTTC
>.|12|.|TRBJ2-5|TRBV29-1
CSVEFWEETQYF
TGCAGCGTTGAATTTTGGGAAGAGACCCAGTACTTC
>.|13|.|TRBJ2-3|TRBV28
CASSSRVTDTQYF
TGTGCCAGCAGTTCTCGGGTCACAGATACGCAGTATTTT
>.|13|.|TRBJ2-5|TRBV11-2
CASRLGGGETQYF
TGTGCCAGCAGGCTAGGCGGAGGGGAGACCCAGTACTTC
>many|14|TRBD1|TRBJ2-7|TRBV19
CASSPTGGPYEQYF
TGTGCCAGTAGTCCTACAGGGGGCCCCTACGAGCAGTACTTC
>.|13|.|TRBJ1-1|TRBV6-1
CASSTGLNTEAFF
TGTGCCAGCAGTACGGGTCTGAACACTGAAGCTTTCTTT
>.|14|.|TRBJ2-1|TRBV2
CASSQSGNYNEQFF
TGTGCCAGCAGTCAATCAGGGAACTACAATGAGCAGTTCTTC
>.|13|.|TRBJ2-7|TRBV27
CASSVTGPYEQYF
TGTGCCAGCAGTGTGACCGGACCCTACGAGCAGTACTTC
>many|17|.|TRBJ1-3|TRBV5-1
CASSLDNSPQSGNTIYF
TGCGCCAGCAGCTTGGACAATTCGCCCCAGTCTGGAAACACCATATATTTT
>.|15|TRBD1|TRBJ1-2|TRBV28
CASSSPGTGSAGYTF
TGTGCCAGCAGTTCCCCGGGGACAGGGTCGGCTGGCTACACCTTC
>once|13|.|TRBJ2-1|TRBV13
CASSWGRAQGQFF
TGTGCCAGCAGCTGGGGACGGGCGCAGGGGCAGTTCTTC
>.|12|.|TRBJ2-2|TRBV6-5
CASSQDTHELFF
TGTGCCAGCAGTCAGGATACCCACGAGCTGTTTTTT
>.|18|TRBD2|TRBJ2-3|TRBV5-4
CASSTGGLAGGPTDTQYF
TGTGCCAGCAGCACAGGGGGACTAGCGGGAGGACCCACAGATACGCAGTATTTT
>.|14|.|TRBJ1-1|TRBV5-4
CASSFGIQDTEAFF
TGTGCCAGCAGCTTCGGGATCCAGGACACTGAAGCTTTCTTT
>.|15|.|TRBJ1-1|TRBV10-1
CASSGRRGLNTEAFF
TGCGCCAGCAGCGGCAGGCGGGGACTGAACACTGAAGCTTTCTTT
>.|17|TRBD1|TRBJ2-2|TRBV5-4
CASSLAGGRGDTGELFF
TGTGCCAGCAGCTTGGCAGGGGGCAGGGGAGACACCGGGGAGCTGTTTTTT
>few|14|TRBD2|TRBJ2-7|TRBV27
CASSLTSGNYEQYF
TGTGCCAGCAGTTTGACTAGCGGCAACTACGAGCAGTACTTC
>.|13|.|TRBJ1-1|TRBV5-5
CASSPWRATEAFF
TGTGCCAGCAGCCCTTGGCGTGCCACTGAAGCTTTCTTT
>many|15|TRBD2|TRBJ2-1|TRBV7-9
CASSFISGSYNEQFF
TGTGCCAGCAGCTTTATCAGCGGGAGCTACAATGAGCAGTTCTTC
>once|14|TRBD1|TRBJ2-1|TRBV4-2
CASSPGQGAYEQFF
TGTGCCAGCAGCCCGGGACAGGGGGCGTATGAGCAGTTCTTC
>.|16|.|TRBJ1-5|TRBV6-6
CASSYSRSRGVEPQHF
TGTGCCAGCAGTTACTCTAGGTCGAGGGGTGTGGAGCCCCAGCATTTT
>once|15|TRBD1|TRBJ1-2|TRBV19
CASSPSTGANYGYTF
TGTGCCAGTAGCCCTTCGACAGGGGCTAACTATGGCTACACCTTC
>.|16|TRBD2|TRBJ2-3|TRBV28
CASSLDLAASTDTQYF
TGTGCCAGCAGCTTAGACCTAGCGGCTAGCACAGATACGCAGTATTTT
>.|17|TRBD2|TRBJ2-1|TRBV7-2
CASSPDGTSDSYNEQFF
TGTGCCAGCAGCCCCGATGGGACTAGCGACTCCTACAATGAGCAGTTCTTC
>.|14|.|TRBJ2-1|TRBV15
CATSRDLSRNEQFF
TGTGCCACCAGCAGAGATCTTAGCAGGAATGAGCAGTTCTTC
>.|9|.|TRBJ1-2|TRBV20-1
CSASGGYTF
TGCAGTGCTAGCGGTGGCTACACCTTC
>.|12|.|TRBJ2-4|TRBV6-6
CASRGSKNIQYF
TGTGCCAGCAGAGGATCTAAAAACATTCAGTACTTC
>.|14|.|TRBJ1-1|TRBV5-4
CASSRDLPNTEAFF
TGTGCCAGCAGCCGGGACTTACCGAACACTGAAGCTTTCTTT
>.|16|.|TRBJ2-7|TRBV4-1
CASSRALGLPSYEQYF
TGCGCCAGCAGCCGGGCCCTGGGACTGCCCTCCTACGAGCAGTACTTC
>.|19|TRBD2|TRBJ2-1|TRBV9
CASSQSPSGLAAGGNEQFF
TGTGCCAGCAGCCAAAGCCCCTCGGGACTAGCGGCCGGGGGGAATGAGCAGTTCTTC
>.|14|.|TRBJ1-1|TRBV14
CASSQGGPLTEAFF
TGTGCCAGCAGCCAAGGAGGGCCCCTCACTGAAGCTTTCTTT
>.|16|TRBD1|TRBJ2-1|TRBV5-1
CASNLQGEIPYNEQFF
TGCGCCAGCAACCTACAGGGGGAAATTCCCTACAATGAGCAGTTCTTC
>.|12|.|TRBJ2-3|TRBV6-6
CASSSTGDTQYF
TGTGCCAGCAGTTCCACCGGGGATACGCAGTATTTT